Listed below are T cell receptor beta chains from one sample, sequenced in a study of CXCR3-negative and CXCR3-positive naive CD8 T cells. TCRdb re-called the 5' RACE reads and catalogs CDR3 proteins one per entry, DNA excluded. This table lists approximately 47,000 distinct CDR3 sequences. The sequenced material came from naive CXCR3- CD8+ T cells from blood. The receptor source for this set is a human donor in good health. Some clones in this sample may be carry-over from other donors' samples. CDR3s include the opening cysteine and the closing phenylalanine or tryptophan. Each record gives: V gene, J gene, CDR3 protein.

>TRBV6-2/TRBV6-3|TRBJ2-5
CASSPPAQGRETQYF
>TRBV24-1|TRBJ2-2
CATSEGNLETGELFF
>TRBV7-6|TRBJ1-1
CASSSGTGGTDTEAFF
>TRBV6-6|TRBJ2-1
CASSYRADSYNEQFF
>TRBV20-1|TRBJ2-1
CSARKGDNEQFF
>TRBV10-3|TRBJ2-5
CAISEFGTEETQYF
>TRBV29-1|TRBJ2-1
CSVEMPAYPEQFF
>TRBV12-3/TRBV12-4|TRBJ1-1
CASSLKGMNTEAFF
>TRBV18|TRBJ2-5
CASSPPPSRLQETQYF
>TRBV28|TRBJ1-1
CASSRDSQRTEAFF
>TRBV3-1|TRBJ2-1
CASRSQVRGGYNEQFF
>TRBV28|TRBJ2-1
CASSFSAEQFF
>TRBV9|TRBJ2-1
CASSPEGGLVEQFF
>TRBV11-2|TRBJ2-7
CASSSQGLAGEVPVSYEQYF
>TRBV11-3|TRBJ2-1
CASSLDPGEQFF
>TRBV7-2|TRBJ1-2
CASSLYGIPNPDYGYTF
>TRBV21-1|TRBJ2-1
CASSPPGQGSYNEQFF
>TRBV23-1|TRBJ2-7
CASSHVRGGSYEQYF
>TRBV7-6|TRBJ2-7
CASSSGSSYEQYF